The 7 T cell receptor beta chains reported below all come from one sample, sequenced in a study of monozygotic twins with inflammatory bowel disease. TCRdb reprocessed the 5' RACE reads and reports one entry per CDR3 protein, with no DNA. This sample's table reports approximately 400,000 distinct CDR3 sequences. The sequenced sample was blood. The receptors come from a human donor with ulcerative colitis or Crohn's disease, or a healthy co-twin of an affected twin (not recorded which).

The V call is TRBV30, the J call TRBJ2-5; TCRdb calls TRBD2, which cannot be checked without DNA. This CDR3 comprises 14 residues. CDR1 and CDR2 from the germline V gene are GTSNPN and SVGIG (reference sequence). This CDR3 reads CAWSVRRGFETQYF.

The rearrangement joins TRBV7-9 to TRBJ2-6. The CDR3 consists of 14 residues. The germline V gene has CDR1 SEHNR and CDR2 FQNEAQ (reference sequence). The CDR3 sequence is CAGSDSSGANVLTF.

This chain links TRBV20-1 with TRBJ2-5; absent DNA, TCRdb's TRBD1 call cannot be checked. The CDR3 length is 12 residues. The V gene's germline CDR1 is DFQATT and CDR2 SNEGSKA (reference sequence). The CDR3 here is CSARTGLETQYF.

The chain couples TRBV5-6 to TRBJ1-4; TCRdb's D gene call, TRBD1, goes unchecked for lack of DNA. The CDR3 has 15 residues. Per the germline V gene, CDR1 is SGHDT and CDR2 is YYEEEE. The CDR3 is CASSWRDSENEKLFF. The whole variable domain, filled in from reference TRBV5-6 and TRBJ1-4, reads DAGVTQSPTHLIKTRGQQVTLRCSPKSGHDTVSWYQQALGQGPQFIFQYYEEEERQRGNFPDRFSGHQFPNYSSELNVNALLLGDSALYLCASSWRDSENEKLFFGSGTQLSVL.

The CDR3 region is CASSPSPTGSTEAFF. The V call is TRBV18, the J call TRBJ1-1; the TCRdb call, TRBD1, lacks DNA for checking. CDR1 KGHSH and CDR2 LQKENI come from the germline V gene. The CDR3 has 15 amino acids.

The chain has TRBV7-6 and TRBJ1-2; TCRdb picks TRBD1, but there is no DNA to check that call. This CDR3 region has 16 residues. Germline V gene lookup returns CDR1 SGHVS and CDR2 FNYEAQ. CDR3 loop: CASSPGGHGLNYGYTF.

The rearrangement uses TRBV9 and TRBJ1-3. The length of the CDR3 is 16 residues. In germline, CDR1 is SGDLS, CDR2 YYNGEE. CDR3 amino acids: CASSVARTISGNTIYF.